The 12 T cell receptor beta chains below come from one sample, sequenced in a study of OX40 agonist ivuxolimab in advanced cancers. Here immunoSEQ multiplex PCR was the method, and the copy in TCRdb shows in-frame clones only, minus some. The profile covers tens of thousands of clones, with approximately 78% appearing a single time and approximately 22% taken by the ten largest. The sequencing used CD4+ or CD8+ T cells sorted from blood, collected in a trial of the OX40 agonist ivuxolimab. The receptors derive from an adult with an advanced solid tumor such as melanoma, head and neck, liver or kidney cancer.

This rearrangement joins TRBV30 to TRBJ1-4, with D uncertain. This CDR3 has 13 residues. In germline, CDR1 is GTSNPN, CDR2 SVGIG (reference sequence). V lost 3 bases and J 7 bases, leaving 12 bases between the germline ends. The CDR3 is CAWRRGLAEKLFF. In DNA, the CDR3 is TGTGCCTGGAGACGAGGGTTGGCTGAAAAACTGTTTTTT.

This chain connects TRBV4-3 to TRBJ2-7, with D possibly TRBD1 on 6 matching bases. Per germline, CDR1 LGHNA and CDR2 YSLEER. The ends were cut back, 3 bases at V and 4 bases at J, with 10 bases in the middle. The CDR3 is 13 residues long. CDR3 sequence reads: CASSQDRIYEQYF. In DNA form, the CDR3 reads TGCGCCAGCAGCCAGGACAGAATTTACGAGCAGTACTTC.

The gene calls are TRBV28 and TRBJ2-7; 8 positions agree with TRBD1. The V gene end was trimmed by 5 bases and the J gene end by 0 bases; junction bases not matched to a gene: 9. Germline V gene sequence: CDR1 MDHEN, CDR2 SYDVKM. The CDR3 contains 16 residues. CDR3 nucleotide sequence: TGTGCCAGCAGTCCGGGGACAGGAGGGAACTCCTACGAGCAGTACTTC. Protein product: CASSPGTGGNSYEQYF.

This clone was detected a few times. V usage is TRBV4-3 and J usage is TRBJ1-4, with 8 bases lining up with TRBD1. CDR3 length: 18 residues. J was trimmed by 0 bases and V by 2 bases; bases with no gene match: 8. Per the germline V gene, CDR1 is LGHNA and CDR2 is YSLEER. For the CDR3, the DNA is TGCGCCAGCAGCCAAACGGCAGGGGGCATGGCAACTAATGAAAAACTGTTTTTT. Amino acids: CASSQTAGGMATNEKLFF.

In its sample, this clone was seen a few times. The CDR3 nucleotides are TGTGCCAGTAGTATAGAACAGGGAGGCTATGGCTACACCTTC. Translated, it gives CASSIEQGGYGYTF. The chain links TRBV19 to TRBJ1-2, with a tentative D call TRBD1 (6 bases). Between the trimmed V and J ends, which lost 0 bases and 4 bases, there was a span of 9 bases. CDR3 length: 14 residues. Germline V gene data show CDR1 as LNHDA and CDR2 as SQIVND (reference sequence). Full variable domain (missing parts from reference TRBV19 and TRBJ1-2): DGGITQSPKYLFRKEGQNVTLSCEQNLNHDAMYWYRQDPGQGLRLIYYSQIVNDFQKGDIAEGYSVSREKKESFPLTVTSAQKNPTAFYLCASSIEQGGYGYTFGSGTRLTVV.

The chain has TRBV20-1 and TRBJ2-5; 7 positions match TRBD2. Germline V gene data show CDR1 as DFQATT and CDR2 as SNEGSKA (reference sequence). Trimming took 5 bases from V and 8 from J; bases not matched to a gene: 5. This CDR3 region has 11 residues. The DNA for the CDR3 is TGCAGTGCTGGGAGCGGGGAAACCCAGTACTTC. Translated, it gives CSAGSGETQYF.

The V gene is TRBV4-3, the J gene TRBJ1-1, with no clear D. CDR1 and CDR2 (germline): LGHNA, YSLEER. V dropped 0 bases and J dropped 1 base, with 18 bases sitting between them. The CDR3 is made up of 18 amino acids. The CDR3, as DNA: TGCGCCAGCAGCCAAGATCCCCCCTTCGGTGCCGGGAACACTGAAGCTTTCTTT. It specifies CASSQDPPFGAGNTEAFF.

The chain joins TRBV2 to TRBJ2-7; a weak D match, TRBD2 (5 bases). The length of the CDR3 is 14 residues. The germline V gene has CDR1 SNHLY and CDR2 FYNNEI. Trimming stripped 1 base from V and 0 bases from J, with 7 bases between. CDR3 sequence reads: CASSEGTGSYEQYF. CDR3 DNA sequence: TGTGCCAGCAGTGAAGGGACTGGCTCCTACGAGCAGTACTTC.

This clone has only a few counts. This chain joins TRBV7-2 and TRBJ2-7; D ambiguous. There are 13 residues in the CDR3. Between the trimmed V and J ends, which lost 1 base and 4 bases, there was a span of 8 bases. The germline gives CDR1 SGHTA, CDR2 FQGNSA. CDR3 nucleotide sequence: TGTGCCAGCAGCTTAGACCTAGGTTACGAGCAGTACTTC. Translating it yields CASSLDLGYEQYF.

This clone was recorded a few times. J is TRBJ2-5 and V is TRBV4-3; 7 bases agree with TRBD1. Germline CDR1 LGHNA, CDR2 YSLEER. The CDR3 extends over 14 amino acids. With V trimmed by 1 base and J by 4 bases, 3 bases remained unmatched. CDR3 residues: CASSQVQGPETQYF. The CDR3 bases are TGCGCCAGCAGCCAAGTACAGGGGCCAGAGACCCAGTACTTC.

This rearrangement joins TRBV4-1 to TRBJ2-1, with 11 positions matching TRBD2. The CDR3 sequence is 18 residues long. After removal of 4 bases from V and 0 bases from J, the junction contained 8 bases not matched to a gene. The germline V gene has CDR1 MGHRA and CDR2 YSYEKL. CDR3 DNA sequence: TGCGCCAGCAGCCTCGGGACTAGCGGCATCAGCTCCTACAATGAGCAGTTCTTC. Amino acid sequence: CASSLGTSGISSYNEQFF.

The chain has TRBV6-6 and TRBJ2-7; 7 nucleotides agree with TRBD1. CDR1 is MNHNY and CDR2 is SVGAGI in the germline V gene (reference sequence). The V segment lost 8 bases and the J segment 0 bases; nucleotides outside the gene matches: 7. This CDR3 is built from 14 residues. The CDR3 bases are TGTGCCAGCGAACAGGGGTATAGCTCCTACGAGCAGTACTTC. Its translation is CASEQGYSSYEQYF.